The clone carrying this TCR beta chain was counted at least ten times. Its antigen is not identified. These data come from a study of liver allograft versus peripheral blood T cells. Study information: Recipients' peripheral blood supplied the T cell receptor repertoires against which those in transplanted livers were compared.

Regarding the study as a whole: Peripheral blood T cell receptor repertoires reportedly differed from those found within liver allografts.

This CDR3 comprises 13 residues. Germline V gives CDR1 LNHNV, CDR2 YYDKDF (reference sequence). V lost 6 bases and J lost 1, with 7 bases in between. TCRdb used MiXCR to reprocess the reads, holding one entry per CDR3 protein. The sample gives 8,900 or so distinct CDR3 sequences, around 21% of which show up once; 5.4% is in the top ten. The chain carries TRBV15 and TRBJ1-5; D might be TRBD1 (5 bases). The receptor's source is a human patient who had a liver transplant. These T cells may partly come from the graft donor. For the CDR3, the DNA is TGTGCCACCAGAGGGGACAGCAATCAGCCCCAGCATTTT. Translated, it gives CATRGDSNQPQHF.